The 18 T cell receptor beta chains below all came from one sample that was sequenced in a study of PD-L1 blockade in urothelial cancer (dated by TCRdb to about 2017). Explained via the paper, the time point label denotes: pretreatment tumor sample. Library generation was performed with the immunoSEQ multiplex PCR assay. The table comes from immuneACCESS by way of TCRdb, which keeps in-frame sequences with V and J called. Part of the clones is missing from these tables; in studies checked, under half for an unresolved V gene and the rest for unknown reasons. This sample comprises about 400 clones, under 45% of them detected only once. The ten biggest clones cover approximately 6.7% of the sample. Sequenced here: tumor tissue, sampled before atezolizumab (anti-PD-L1) treatment. These receptors were obtained from a man aged 60 to 75 with urothelial cancer.

In this sample, this clone is large. V is TRBV6-8 and J is TRBJ1-1, with a tentative D call TRBD1 (5 bases). V lost 11 bases and J 3 bases, leaving 16 bases between the germline ends. The CDR3 contains 13 residues. Germline CDR1 reads MNHGY; CDR2 reads SAAAGT. The CDR3 nucleotides read TGTGCCTGCCAGAGAGACAGATACACTGAAGCTTTCTTT. Translated, it gives CACQRDRYTEAFF.

This chain links TRBV4-1 with TRBJ1-4; D not resolved. CDR1 and CDR2 from the germline V gene are MGHRA and YSYEKL. Trimming left V 1 base short and J 2 bases short, with 20 bases between. The CDR3 has 19 residues. The CDR3 is CASSQARTPAKGTNEKLFF. For the CDR3, the DNA is TGCGCCAGCAGCCAAGCTAGGACGCCCGCAAAAGGGACTAATGAAAAACTGTTTTTT.

The gene calls are TRBV18 and TRBJ2-3; D gene unclear. CDR3 size: 15 residues. Trimming left V 5 bases short and J 2 bases short, with 14 bases between. Germline CDR1 and CDR2: KGHSH and LQKENI. The CDR3 DNA reads as TGTGCCAGCTCATTCTGGACGGATAACACAGATACGCAGTATTTT. Amino acids: CASSFWTDNTDTQYF. Complete variable domain (other parts from reference TRBV18 and TRBJ2-3): NAGVMQNPRHLVRRRGQEARLRCSPMKGHSHVYWYRQLPEEGLKFMVYLQKENIIDESGMPKERFSAEFPKEGPSILRIQQVVRGDSAAYFCASSFWTDNTDTQYFGPGTRLTVL.

CDR3: CASTSGGPYEQYF. CDR3 DNA: TGTGCCAGCACCTCTGGGGGGCCATACGAGCAGTACTTC. The rearrangement uses TRBV28 and TRBJ2-7; perhaps D is TRBD1 or TRBD2 (6 bases each). CDR3 length: 13 amino acids. Germline V lookup: CDR1 MDHEN, CDR2 SYDVKM. Trimming shortened V by 7 bases and J by 4 bases, and 14 bases separated the two germline ends. The complete variable domain, with remaining parts taken from reference TRBV28 and TRBJ2-7, reads DVKVTQSSRYLVKRTGEKVFLECVQDMDHENMFWYRQDPGLGLRLIYFSYDVKMKEKGDIPEGYSVSREKKERFSLILESASTNQTSMYLCASTSGGPYEQYFGPGTRLTVT.

This chain connects TRBV5-1 to TRBJ2-3; D is unclear. The CDR3 consists of 16 residues. Germline V gives CDR1 SGHRS, CDR2 YFSETQ. Trimming removed 0 bases from V and 2 bases from J, with 13 bases in between. The CDR3 DNA follows: TGCGCCAGCAGCTTGGGAGTCGCCGGCTCCACAGATACGCAGTATTTT. It codes for CASSLGVAGSTDTQYF.

Only a few counts were recorded for this clone. J is TRBJ1-2 and V is TRBV11-3, with 10 bases fitting TRBD1. This CDR3 is 14 amino acids long. The germline CDR1 and CDR2 sequences are SGHNT and YENEEA. The V gene end was trimmed by 1 base and the J gene end by 7 bases; junction bases not matched to a gene: 3. CDR3 loop: CASSLGTGGAGYTF. The CDR3 bases are TGTGCCAGCAGCTTAGGGACAGGGGGTGCTGGCTACACCTTC. The full variable domain, with the rest looked up from reference TRBV11-3 and TRBJ1-2, is EAGVVQSPRYKIIEKKQPVAFWCNPISGHNTLYWYLQNLGQGPELLIRYENEEAVDDSQLPKDRFSAERLKGVDSTLKIQPAELGDSAVYLCASSLGTGGAGYTFGSGTRLTVV.

This clone was seen only a few times. The chain is built from TRBV6-8 and TRBJ2-2; D not resolved. The CDR3 loop spans 13 amino acids. In germline, CDR1 is MNHGY, CDR2 SAAAGT. The germline V and J ends were trimmed by 2 bases and 4 bases, with 5 bases remaining between them. CDR3 sequence reads: CASSYIGTGELFF. The DNA for the CDR3 is TGTGCCAGCAGTTACATTGGCACCGGGGAGCTGTTTTTT.

The V and J genes are TRBV19 and TRBJ1-1; 7 bases agree with TRBD1. The junction had 8 bases not matched to a gene; V was cut back by 6 bases and J by 4 bases. In germline, CDR1 is LNHDA, CDR2 SQIVND (reference sequence). This CDR3 region has 14 residues. This CDR3 reads CASRSGEGATEAFF. In nucleotides, the CDR3 is TGTGCCAGTAGGTCAGGGGAGGGGGCCACTGAAGCTTTCTTT.

This clone was recorded a few times. This sequence joins TRBV6-8 and TRBJ1-1, with 7 bases matching TRBD1. Losses at the gene ends were 8 bases for V and 0 bases for J; bases not matched to a gene: 3. The CDR3 length is 13 residues. Germline CDR1 is MNHGY and CDR2 is SAAAGT. The CDR3 region has the DNA TGTGCCAGCTGGGACAGACTGAACACTGAAGCTTTCTTT. The encoded protein is CASWDRLNTEAFF.

Concerning this clone itself: A read error may account for a junction end that differs from germline. The chain links TRBV19 to TRBJ2-5, with 9 bases fitting TRBD2. This CDR3 contains 15 residues. Per germline, CDR1 LNHDA and CDR2 SQIVND (reference sequence). The CDR3 region has the DNA TGTGCCAGTAATATAAGGCGGGGGGGAACGGAGACCCAGTACTTC. This sequence encodes CASNIRRGGTETQYF.

CDR3 nucleotide sequence: TGTGCCAGCAGTTACTCGTTCTTTTCAGGGGGCGGCAGAGATACGCAGTATTTT. Amino acids: CASSYSFFSGGGRDTQYF. This chain links TRBV6-8 with TRBJ2-3, with 8 bases identical to TRBD1. The V gene end was trimmed by 0 bases and the J gene end by 5 bases; junction bases not matched to a gene: 13. The CDR3 sequence is 18 residues long. Germline V lookup: CDR1 MNHGY, CDR2 SAAAGT.

This clone has more than one count but fewer than ten. The chain is built from TRBV28 and TRBJ1-1; unclear D gene. Germline CDR1 reads MDHEN; CDR2 reads SYDVKM. V dropped 4 bases and J dropped 4 bases, with 13 bases sitting between them. The CDR3 consists of 14 residues. The CDR3 DNA sequence: TGTGCCAGCAGTTCGACACCGTGGGGCACTGAAGCTTTCTTT. Translating gives CASSSTPWGTEAFF.

The genes are TRBV18 and TRBJ2-3; D gene unclear. The CDR3 totals 14 residues. Trimming removed 3 bases from V and 6 bases from J, with 13 bases in between. Germline CDR1 and CDR2: KGHSH and LQKENI. As DNA, the CDR3 is TGTGCCAGCTCACCGATCGTTTCTTATGATACGCAGTATTTT. Translation: CASSPIVSYDTQYF.

Written as DNA, the CDR3 is TGTGCCAGCTCACCACCGCAGGGGGCGACAGGCTACACCTTC. Protein: CASSPPQGATGYTF. The J gene is TRBJ1-2, the V gene TRBV18; the match to TRBD1 covers 8 bases. CDR3 length equals 14 residues. The V and J ends lost 0 bases and 8 bases, in that order; junction bases with no gene match: 5. Germline loops: CDR1 KGHSH, CDR2 LQKENI.

The chain is built from TRBV18 and TRBJ1-4; TRBD1 aligns across 10 bases. Germline V gene data show CDR1 as KGHSH and CDR2 as LQKENI. Trimming cost V 6 bases and J 8 bases; bases outside gene matches: 9. The length of the CDR3 is 15 residues. CDR3 region: CASSAFGTGEEKLFF. The CDR3 region has the DNA TGTGCCAGCTCGGCCTTTGGGACAGGGGAGGAAAAACTGTTTTTT.

The chain uses TRBV28 and TRBJ1-5; D call uncertain. The CDR3 contains 15 residues. CDR1 and CDR2 (germline): MDHEN, SYDVKM. V was shortened by 6 bases and J by 2 bases, with 14 bases between the two germline ends. CDR3 region: CASRPRLRGNQPQHF. The CDR3 nucleotides read TGTGCCAGCAGACCTAGACTACGGGGCAATCAGCCCCAGCATTTT.

The chain uses TRBV10-2 and TRBJ2-2; D is possibly TRBD2 (6 bases). V shed 6 bases and J shed 1 base, with 12 bases lying between them. Germline CDR1 and CDR2: WSHSY and SAAADI. The CDR3 runs 15 residues. CDR3 residues: CASSPGGLNTGELFF. CDR3 nucleotides: TGCGCCAGCAGCCCTGGAGGGCTGAACACCGGGGAGCTGTTTTTT.

This clone was observed a handful of times. V and J are TRBV28 and TRBJ2-5; D remains unclear. The CDR3 is 15 amino acids. V shed 6 bases and J shed 5 bases, with 19 bases lying between them. The germline V gene has CDR1 MDHEN and CDR2 SYDVKM. The CDR3 loop reads CASSDYQSGYETQYF. DNA for the CDR3: TGTGCCAGCAGCGATTATCAGTCTGGCTATGAGACCCAGTACTTC.